The entry below gives a single TCR beta chain sequence along with its context. As yet, its antigen is unknown. These data belong to a study of cytomegalovirus exposure and HLA in healthy donors. CDR1 and CDR2 from the germline V gene are SQVTM and ANQGSEA. V lost 3 bases and J 4 bases, leaving 13 bases between the germline ends. The length of the CDR3 is 14 residues. Whole-study findings and limits: The later analysis indicated that the majority of CMV-associated TCR beta chains appeared HLA-restricted. Altogether, some 160 TCR beta chains were recorded as cytomegalovirus-associated.

Primers: 60 Vbeta forward and 13 Jbeta reverse. Study processing details: In a later analysis, tens of millions of unique TCR beta chains included roughly 11 million shared by two or more donors. The table came from immunoSEQ multiplex PCR; TCRdb's copy has only in-frame clones and leaves some out. Clonal size and the V and J genes are those of that table, whereas D and trimming came from the DNA. Of around 150,000 clones listed, 70% to 80% are singletons. The chain uses TRBV29-1 and TRBJ1-3; maybe TRBD1 (6 bases). The sample consisted of PBMCs. The source is a middle-aged man in good health and CMV-seropositive. CDR3: CSVDQGLTGNTIYF. The CDR3 nucleotides are TGCAGCGTTGATCAGGGGTTGACGGGAAACACCATATATTTT.